This T cell receptor (beta chain) was obtained from a study of beta chain features in type 1 diabetes. This clone occurred a few times. Its antigen is not known. Expressed TCRB transcripts were sequenced after all isolated RNA was converted to cDNA. Sequencing was performed with immunoSEQ multiplex PCR; in TCRdb, only in-frame clones are kept and a portion is missing. The sample has hundreds of thousands of clones, around an eighth seen once; the top ten hold 0.0095% to 0.011%. Whole-study results and caveats: For Type 1 diabetes patients, all four CD4+ subsets carried TCRB CDR3s that were moderately but significantly shorter. The VDJ junctions of type 1 diabetes patients carried fewer insertions and more deletions.

This clonotype was obtained from a young woman with type 1 diabetes. The sequencing sample was made of naive CD4+ T cells from blood.

Written as DNA, the CDR3 is TGCGCCAGCAGCTATTGGACAGGGGACGGCAATGAGCAGTTCTTC. Translation gives CASSYWTGDGNEQFF. This chain connects TRBV5-1 to TRBJ2-1; 9 nucleotides align to TRBD1. The junction had 7 bases not matched to a gene; V was cut back by 3 bases and J by 6 bases. The CDR3 is 15 amino acids. Germline values: CDR1 SGHRS, CDR2 YFSETQ.